The 16 T cell receptor beta chains below come from one sample, sequenced in a study of identifying expanded T cells in peripheral blood. Libraries were prepared by immunoSEQ multiplex PCR; TCRdb keeps only in-frame clonotypes and omits some of them. The table has 55,000 to 60,000 clones, roughly 89% seen once. The sample was blood. These receptors originate from a person aged 18-69 years in good health.

In nucleotides, the CDR3 is TGTGCCAGCAGCCATAGCGACAGGGTGAACACCGGGGAGCTGTTTTTT. This codes for CASSHSDRVNTGELFF. The chain carries TRBV5-4 and TRBJ2-2; 7 bases line up with TRBD1. Germline V gene data show CDR1 as SGHNT and CDR2 as YYREEE (reference sequence). The length of the CDR3 is 16 residues. Germline trimming cut 4 bases from V and 1 base from J; bases unmatched to any gene: 7.

This clone was recorded once. The chain joins TRBV9 to TRBJ2-7; the D gene could be TRBD1 or TRBD2 (5 bases each). The CDR3 totals 15 residues. Trimming cost V 2 bases and J 0 bases, with 12 bases left between them. Looked up from germline, CDR1 is SGDLS and CDR2 is YYNGEE. CDR3 protein: CASSVGTASSYEQYF. The CDR3, as DNA: TGTGCCAGCAGCGTGGGGACCGCCAGCTCCTACGAGCAGTACTTC.

V is TRBV4-1 and J is TRBJ1-1, with 7 bases aligning to TRBD1. The junction had 3 bases not matched to a gene; V was cut back by 0 bases and J by 2 bases. CDR1 and CDR2 (germline): MGHRA, YSYEKL. There are 15 residues in the CDR3. CDR3 sequence reads: CASSQDGTANTEAFF. As DNA, the CDR3 is TGCGCCAGCAGCCAAGATGGGACAGCCAACACTGAAGCTTTCTTT.

This chain connects TRBV9 to TRBJ2-1, with D perhaps matching TRBD2 (6 bases). The CDR3 is 15 residues long. CDR1 is SGDLS and CDR2 is YYNGEE in the germline V gene. Trimming stripped 1 base from V and 1 base from J, with 9 bases between. The CDR3 loop is CASSVTGVSYNEQFF. In nucleotides, the CDR3 is TGTGCCAGCAGCGTAACGGGGGTATCCTACAATGAGCAGTTCTTC.

The V call is TRBV5-1, the J call TRBJ2-5; 7 positions match TRBD2. The CDR3 runs 15 residues. In germline, CDR1 is SGHRS, CDR2 YFSETQ. J lost 1 base, V lost 0 bases, and 3 bases had no gene match. The CDR3 coding sequence is TGCGCCAGCAGCTTGGGGCTAGCGGCCCAAGAGACCCAGTACTTC. Residues: CASSLGLAAQETQYF.

The genes are TRBV25-1 and TRBJ1-4; 8 bases map to TRBD1. Trimming removed 3 bases from V and 0 bases from J; junction bases left unmatched: 3. This CDR3 comprises 16 residues. CDR1 is MGHDK and CDR2 is SYGVNS in the germline V gene. The CDR3 sequence: CASSETGVTTNEKLFF. Here the CDR3 DNA reads TGTGCCAGCAGTGAGACAGGGGTGACAACTAATGAAAAACTGTTTTTT.

This clone was recorded a few times. J is TRBJ1-5 and V is TRBV30; D unclear. Trimming removed 1 base at V and 4 bases at J, with 5 bases between. CDR3 length equals 12 residues. Germline V gene data show CDR1 as GTSNPN and CDR2 as SVGIG (reference sequence). This CDR3 is CAWSDGNQPQHF. In DNA, the CDR3 is TGTGCCTGGAGTGACGGTAATCAGCCCCAGCATTTT.

A remark on this clone: The sample contains more than one DNA sequence encoding this CDR3. This chain connects TRBV4-1 to TRBJ2-7, with D maybe TRBD1 (5 bases). Between the trimmed V and J ends, which lost 0 bases and 4 bases, there was a span of 7 bases. The germline V gene encodes CDR1 MGHRA and CDR2 YSYEKL. The CDR3 runs to 13 residues. CDR3 in DNA: TGCGCCAGCAGCCAAGATAGGGGATACGAGCAGTACTTC. This sequence encodes CASSQDRGYEQYF.

The chain links TRBV7-2 to TRBJ1-2; D perhaps matches TRBD1 (5 bases). The CDR3 contains 13 residues. V was cut by 8 bases and J by 4 bases, with 14 bases left in between. CDR1 and CDR2 from the germline V gene are SGHTA and FQGNSA. This chain's CDR3 is CASQRPGPYGYTF. The CDR3 DNA sequence: TGTGCCAGCCAAAGGCCAGGGCCCTATGGCTACACCTTC.

The CDR3 region has the DNA TGTGCCAGCAGTGAAACAGGCTCTGGGGCCAACGTCCTGACTTTC. Translated, it gives CASSETGSGANVLTF. The gene calls are TRBV2 and TRBJ2-6, with a weak D call TRBD1 (5 bases). Germline V CDR1 and CDR2: SNHLY, FYNNEI. This CDR3 region has 15 residues. Between the trimmed V and J ends, which lost 2 bases and 0 bases, there was a span of 5 bases.

The chain employs TRBV27 and TRBJ2-3; 7 nucleotides agree with TRBD2. This CDR3 region has 18 residues. Germline V lookup: CDR1 MNHEY, CDR2 SMNVEV (reference sequence). The J segment lost 2 bases and the V segment lost 5 bases, leaving 16 bases of the junction unmatched. CDR3 sequence reads: CASSPPPVRGVTTDTQYF. CDR3 coding DNA: TGTGCCAGCAGTCCACCCCCTGTTCGGGGGGTTACCACAGATACGCAGTATTTT.

V is TRBV27 and J is TRBJ1-1; a weak D match, TRBD1 (6 bases). This CDR3 is 12 amino acids long. Germline V gives CDR1 MNHEY, CDR2 SMNVEV (reference sequence). Trimming removed 4 bases from V and 11 bases from J, with 14 bases in between. The CDR3: CASSSPQGGAFF. Written as DNA, the CDR3 is TGTGCCAGCAGTTCCCCACAGGGAGGGGCTTTCTTT.

The chain has TRBV7-2 and TRBJ1-4; 7 bases align to TRBD1. This CDR3 has 17 residues. Germline CDR1 SGHTA, CDR2 FQGNSA. The V and J ends lost 3 bases and 2 bases, in that order; junction bases with no gene match: 9. This CDR3 is CASSFLLQGYTNEKLFF. The CDR3 region has the DNA TGTGCCAGCAGCTTCTTACTACAGGGGTACACTAATGAAAAACTGTTTTTT.

This clone was recorded once. The chain employs TRBV19 and TRBJ1-1, with D maybe TRBD1 (5 bases). Germline V CDR1 and CDR2: LNHDA, SQIVND (reference sequence). This CDR3 comprises 13 residues. V lost 10 bases to trimming and J lost 8 bases, with 20 bases between them. CDR3 bases: TGTGCCACCACCAGGGACCCAGGGCGCGAAGCTTTCTTT. Translated, it gives CATTRDPGREAFF.

The rearrangement links TRBV28 to TRBJ2-7; 7 positions agree with TRBD2. In germline, CDR1 is MDHEN, CDR2 SYDVKM. The V gene end was trimmed by 5 bases and the J gene end by 2 bases; junction bases not matched to a gene: 3. CDR3 length: 13 amino acids. In nucleotides, the CDR3 is TGTGCCAGCAGTAGGCTAGCGGCCTACGAGCAGTACTTC. Protein product: CASSRLAAYEQYF.

This clone was recorded a few times. The gene calls are TRBV15 and TRBJ1-4, with D unresolved. From germline, CDR1 is LNHNV and CDR2 YYDKDF (reference sequence). The CDR3 is 14 residues long. V lost 2 bases and J lost 8, with 12 bases in between. In DNA, the CDR3 is TGTGCCACCAGCAGAAGAAACCAGGAGGAAAAACTGTTTTTT. It yields the protein CATSRRNQEEKLFF.